The next 16 T cell receptor beta chains were all read from a single sample in a study of control samples from healthy donors and cancer patients. TCRdb keeps only in-frame clones here, not all; method: immunoSEQ multiplex PCR. Of 100,000 to 150,000 clones listed, around 90% are singletons. Sequencing was performed on blood. The origin of the receptors is a man between 18 and 29 years old in good health.

This clone showed up just a few times. The genes are TRBV5-4 and TRBJ1-1; the D gene is possibly TRBD1 (5 bases). The length of the CDR3 is 15 residues. Trimming cost V 4 bases and J 0 bases, with 13 bases left between them. Germline CDR1 reads SGHNT; CDR2 reads YYREEE (reference sequence). The CDR3 loop reads CASSLEGALNTEAFF. Here the CDR3 DNA reads TGTGCCAGCAGCCTGGAAGGGGCTCTGAACACTGAAGCTTTCTTT.

This clone showed up just a few times. The V call is TRBV14, the J call TRBJ1-2; D may be TRBD1 (5 bases). Germline loops: CDR1 SGHDN, CDR2 FVKESK. This CDR3 contains 14 residues. Trimming took off 4 bases at V and 3 bases at J, with 12 bases between the two ends. The CDR3 DNA sequence: TGTGCCAGCAGCCGATCGCAGGGCTACTATGGCTACACCTTC. Encoded protein: CASSRSQGYYGYTF.

The rearrangement uses TRBV7-9 and TRBJ2-5, with 10 bases aligning to TRBD1. J lost 4 bases, V lost 1 base, and 0 bases had no gene match. The CDR3 consists of 14 residues. CDR1 is SEHNR, CDR2 FQNEAQ, per germline (reference sequence). CDR3 amino acids: CASSLGTGGETQYF. DNA of the CDR3: TGTGCCAGCAGCTTAGGGACAGGGGGAGAGACCCAGTACTTC.

The V and J genes are TRBV27 and TRBJ2-1; 10 positions agree with TRBD1. The CDR3 is 14 residues long. CDR1 MNHEY and CDR2 SMNVEV come from the germline V gene (reference sequence). Germline trimming cut 6 bases from V and 7 bases from J; bases unmatched to any gene: 6. The DNA of the CDR3 is TGTGCCAGCAGGGAATGGACAGGGGGGAATGAGCAGTTCTTC. It encodes CASREWTGGNEQFF.

Of note for this clone: The sample contains more than one DNA sequence encoding this CDR3. V gene TRBV5-6 combines with J gene TRBJ1-2; D is possibly TRBD1 (5 bases). In germline, CDR1 is SGHDT, CDR2 YYEEEE. The V gene lost 1 base and the J gene lost 5 bases, with 12 bases spanning the gap. The CDR3 runs 14 residues. CDR3 in amino acids: CASSLWRDGYGYTF. CDR3 bases: TGTGCCAGCAGCTTGTGGAGGGACGGTTATGGCTACACCTTC.

The rearrangement joins TRBV3-1 (or the pseudogene TRBV3-2) to TRBJ2-5; no definite D call. V lost 1 base, J lost 5 bases, and 11 bases lay in between. The CDR3 has 14 residues. Per the germline V gene, CDR1 is LGHDT and CDR2 is YNNKEL (reference sequence). The CDR3 region has the DNA TGTGCCAGCAGCCAAGGTGGTAGTACGGAGACCCAGTACTTC. It specifies CASSQGGSTETQYF.

J is TRBJ2-7 and V is TRBV6-5, with 9 bases fitting TRBD1. Trimming at V came to 8 bases and at J to 5 bases, leaving 7 bases not matched to a gene. CDR3 size: 13 residues. Germline V gene lookup returns CDR1 MNHEY and CDR2 SVGAGI. The chain's CDR3 is CASCSDRGHEQYF. CDR3 coding DNA: TGTGCCAGCTGCTCGGACAGGGGCCACGAGCAGTACTTC.

The chain carries TRBV28 and TRBJ1-2, with D possibly being TRBD1 (5 bases). The V gene's germline CDR1 is MDHEN and CDR2 SYDVKM. The CDR3 is 15 residues long. Trimming stripped 5 bases from V and 4 bases from J, with 17 bases between. CDR3 coding DNA: TGTGCCAGCAGTCACTCTCGACAGCAGGGCTATGGCTACACCTTC. It is translated as CASSHSRQQGYGYTF.

This sequence joins TRBV4-1 and TRBJ1-2, with D unclear. V was cut by 1 base and J by 4 bases, with 13 bases left in between. CDR3 size: 15 residues. Germline V CDR1 and CDR2: MGHRA, YSYEKL. CDR3 sequence reads: CASSQARESSYGYTF. The CDR3 DNA follows: TGCGCCAGCAGCCAAGCGAGGGAAAGTAGCTATGGCTACACCTTC.

The chain has TRBV27 and TRBJ2-7, with D unclear. The length of the CDR3 is 13 residues. V was trimmed by 8 bases and J by 0 bases, leaving 11 bases between them. Germline CDR1 MNHEY, CDR2 SMNVEV (reference sequence). CDR3 coding DNA: TGTGCCAGCGCCGCCACCAGCTCCTACGAGCAGTACTTC. This translates into CASAATSSYEQYF.

CDR3 in amino acids: CATSREESQAQHF. The CDR3 DNA sequence: TGTGCCACCAGCAGAGAAGAGTCCCAGGCCCAGCATTTT. The chain joins TRBV15 to TRBJ1-5; unclear D gene. This CDR3 is built from 13 residues. The germline V gene has CDR1 LNHNV and CDR2 YYDKDF (reference sequence). V was cut by 0 bases and J by 11 bases, with 11 bases left in between.

The sample holds a few counts of this clone. The chain links TRBV6-1 to TRBJ2-1; 8 bases agree with TRBD2. This CDR3 spans 14 amino acids. V was clipped by 2 bases and J by 8 bases; unmatched bases: 5. Germline V gene lookup returns CDR1 MNHNS and CDR2 SASEGT. The CDR3 DNA reads TGTGCCAGCAGTGAACTGAGCGGGGGCGATGAGCAGTTCTTC. Translated: CASSELSGGDEQFF.

The sample holds one count of this clone. V and J are TRBV6-2 or TRBV6-3 and TRBJ2-7; 8 nucleotides line up with TRBD1. The trim removed 0 bases at V and 2 bases at J, leaving 6 bases unmatched. The CDR3 consists of 16 residues. Germline CDR1 MNHEY, CDR2 SVGEGT. The CDR3 protein is CASSYSFGQGAYEQYF. The CDR3 DNA reads TGTGCCAGCAGTTACTCCTTCGGACAGGGAGCCTACGAGCAGTACTTC.

This sequence joins TRBV11-2 and TRBJ2-7; D unclear. There are 13 residues in the CDR3. Per the germline V gene, CDR1 is SGHAT and CDR2 is FQNNGV. Trimming removed 3 bases from V and 3 bases from J, with 9 bases in between. The CDR3 loop is CASSLNLIYEQYV. CDR3 nucleotides: TGTGCCAGCAGCTTGAACTTAATCTACGAGCAGTACGTC.

The J gene is TRBJ1-1, the V gene TRBV5-1, with 8 bases that match TRBD1. Germline V gene sequence: CDR1 SGHRS, CDR2 YFSETQ. The CDR3 has 14 residues. V lost 2 bases to trimming and J lost 4 bases; unmatched junction nucleotides: 4. This CDR3 is CASSLDRGATEAFF. As DNA, the CDR3 is TGCGCCAGCAGCTTAGACAGGGGCGCCACTGAAGCTTTCTTT.

The rearrangement joins TRBV7-2 to TRBJ2-3; 8 bases agree with TRBD1. Germline trimming cut 1 base from V and 4 bases from J; bases unmatched to any gene: 13. The CDR3 length is 18 residues. From germline, CDR1 is SGHTA and CDR2 FQGNSA. CDR3 region: CASSLGGWTGFRADTQYF. The CDR3 DNA is TGTGCCAGCAGCTTAGGGGGTTGGACAGGGTTTAGAGCAGATACGCAGTATTTT.